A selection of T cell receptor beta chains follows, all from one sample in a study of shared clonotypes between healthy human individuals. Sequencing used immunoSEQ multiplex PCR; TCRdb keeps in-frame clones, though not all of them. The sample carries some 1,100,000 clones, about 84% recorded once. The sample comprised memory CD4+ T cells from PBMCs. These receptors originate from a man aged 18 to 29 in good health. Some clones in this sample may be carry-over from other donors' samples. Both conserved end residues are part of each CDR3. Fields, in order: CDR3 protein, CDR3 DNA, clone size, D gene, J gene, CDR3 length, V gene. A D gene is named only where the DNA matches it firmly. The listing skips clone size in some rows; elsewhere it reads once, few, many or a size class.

cdr3_aa: CASSLRPGPYHEQFF
cdr3_nt: TGTGCCAGCAGTTTACGGCCCGGGCCTTATCATGAGCAGTTCTTC
clone_size: -
d_call: -
j_call: TRBJ2-1
cdr3_length: 15
v_call: TRBV28

cdr3_aa: CASSPLGGPTDTQYF
cdr3_nt: TGTGCCAGCAGCCCCCTAGGGGGGCCCACAGATACGCAGTATTTT
clone_size: -
d_call: -
j_call: TRBJ2-3
cdr3_length: 15
v_call: TRBV2

cdr3_aa: CARQGLRLYEQYF
cdr3_nt: TGTGCCAGACAGGGCCTAAGGTTGTACGAGCAGTACTTC
clone_size: few
d_call: -
j_call: TRBJ2-7
cdr3_length: 13
v_call: TRBV21-1

cdr3_aa: CASSDSIGTSGAYEQYF
cdr3_nt: TGTGCCAGCAGTGACTCGATTGGGACTAGCGGCGCCTACGAGCAGTACTTC
clone_size: once
d_call: TRBD2
j_call: TRBJ2-7
cdr3_length: 17
v_call: TRBV6-4

cdr3_aa: CASSPLAGGSIIEQYF
cdr3_nt: TGTGCCAGCAGTCCCCTAGCGGGAGGCTCGATTATAGAGCAGTACTTC
clone_size: few
d_call: TRBD2
j_call: TRBJ2-7
cdr3_length: 16
v_call: TRBV2

cdr3_aa: CASSFTDTQYF
cdr3_nt: TGCGCCAGCAGCTTCACAGATACGCAGTATTTT
clone_size: many
d_call: -
j_call: TRBJ2-3
cdr3_length: 11
v_call: TRBV5-1

cdr3_aa: CASSGIGTTSIYTQYF
cdr3_nt: TGTGCCAGCAGTGGAATCGGGACTACCAGCATTTATACGCAGTATTTT
clone_size: -
d_call: TRBD2
j_call: TRBJ2-3
cdr3_length: 16
v_call: TRBV6-1

cdr3_aa: CASSILVQGNQPQHF
cdr3_nt: TGTGCCAGTAGTATCCTAGTACAGGGAAATCAGCCCCAGCATTTT
clone_size: once
d_call: -
j_call: TRBJ1-5
cdr3_length: 15
v_call: TRBV19

cdr3_aa: CASSPGTGRGNEQFF
cdr3_nt: TGTGCCAGCAGCCCCGGGACAGGGAGAGGGAATGAGCAGTTCTTC
clone_size: -
d_call: TRBD1
j_call: TRBJ2-1
cdr3_length: 15
v_call: TRBV5-8

cdr3_aa: CASSLSDAGLAEAFF
cdr3_nt: TGTGCCAGCAGCTTATCCGACGCAGGTTTGGCTGAAGCTTTCTTT
clone_size: once
d_call: -
j_call: TRBJ1-1
cdr3_length: 15
v_call: TRBV7-9

cdr3_aa: CASSVGYEQYF
cdr3_nt: TGTGCCAGCAGTGTAGGCTACGAGCAGTACTTC
clone_size: -
d_call: -
j_call: TRBJ2-7
cdr3_length: 11
v_call: TRBV2